The clone carrying this T cell receptor (beta chain) was seen a single time. Its antigen is as yet unknown. Trimming took off 1 base at V and 4 bases at J, with 10 bases between the two ends. Germline lookup yields CDR1 LNHNV and CDR2 YYDKDF (reference sequence). The CDR3 consists of 14 residues. The sample belongs to a study of cytomegalovirus exposure and HLA in healthy donors. The study, taken as a whole, reports: CMV antigen specificity was confirmed in vitro for three CMV-associated chains.

The PCR made use of 60 Vbeta and 13 Jbeta primers. The data were produced by immunoSEQ multiplex PCR, yet TCRdb's version contains in-frame clones alone and is incomplete. The sample consists of 130,000 or so clones, over 75% of them appearing once. The chain has TRBV15 and TRBJ1-2; the D is unclear. The sequence derives from a man between 25 and 39 years old in good health and CMV-seronegative. Material for sequencing was PBMCs. The chain's CDR3 is CATSRGLLSYGYTF. The CDR3, as DNA: TGTGCCACCAGCAGAGGACTGCTGAGCTATGGCTACACCTTC.